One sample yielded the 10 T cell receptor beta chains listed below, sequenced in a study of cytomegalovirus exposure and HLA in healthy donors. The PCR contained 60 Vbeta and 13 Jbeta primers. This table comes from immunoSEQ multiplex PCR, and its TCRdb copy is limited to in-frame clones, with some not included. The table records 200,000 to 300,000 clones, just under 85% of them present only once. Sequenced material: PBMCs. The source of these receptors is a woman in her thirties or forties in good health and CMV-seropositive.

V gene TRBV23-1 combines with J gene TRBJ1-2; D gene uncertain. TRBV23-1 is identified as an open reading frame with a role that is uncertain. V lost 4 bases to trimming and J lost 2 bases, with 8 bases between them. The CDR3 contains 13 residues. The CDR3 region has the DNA TGCGCCAGCAGTCGCCACAGAAACTATGGCTACACCTTC. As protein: CASSRHRNYGYTF.

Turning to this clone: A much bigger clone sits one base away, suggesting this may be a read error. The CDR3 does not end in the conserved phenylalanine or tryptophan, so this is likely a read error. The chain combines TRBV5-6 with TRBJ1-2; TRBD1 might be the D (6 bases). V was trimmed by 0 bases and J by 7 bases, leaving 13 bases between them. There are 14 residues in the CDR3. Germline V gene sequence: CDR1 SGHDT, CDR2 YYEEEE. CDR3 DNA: TGTGCCAGCAGCTTGGAAACGACAGGTTCTGGCTACACCCTC. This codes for CASSLETTGSGYTL.

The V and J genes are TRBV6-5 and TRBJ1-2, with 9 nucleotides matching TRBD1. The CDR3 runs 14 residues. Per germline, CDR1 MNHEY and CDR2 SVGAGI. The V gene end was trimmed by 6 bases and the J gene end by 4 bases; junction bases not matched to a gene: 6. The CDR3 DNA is TGTGCCAGCAGACCTCCACAGGGGGCCTATGGCTACACCTTC. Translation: CASRPPQGAYGYTF.

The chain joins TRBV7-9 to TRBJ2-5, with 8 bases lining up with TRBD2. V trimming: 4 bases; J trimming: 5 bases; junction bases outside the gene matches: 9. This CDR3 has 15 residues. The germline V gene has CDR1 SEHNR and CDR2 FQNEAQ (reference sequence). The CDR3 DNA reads TGTGCCAGCAGCTATCTCCGGGGGGGCAGGGAGACCCAGTACTTC. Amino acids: CASSYLRGGRETQYF.

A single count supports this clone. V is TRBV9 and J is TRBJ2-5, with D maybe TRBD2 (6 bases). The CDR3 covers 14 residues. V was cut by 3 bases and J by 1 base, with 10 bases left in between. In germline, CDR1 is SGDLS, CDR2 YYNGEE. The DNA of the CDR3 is TGTGCCAGCAGCGAGGCGGGATTCCAAGAGACCCAGTACTTC. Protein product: CASSEAGFQETQYF.

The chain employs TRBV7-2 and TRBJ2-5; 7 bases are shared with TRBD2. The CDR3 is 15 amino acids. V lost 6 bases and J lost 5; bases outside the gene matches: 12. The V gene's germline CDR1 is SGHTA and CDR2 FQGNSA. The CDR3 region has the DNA TGTGCCAGCAGGCGAGGTCCGGGAGGAGGGGAGACCCAGTACTTC. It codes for CASRRGPGGGETQYF. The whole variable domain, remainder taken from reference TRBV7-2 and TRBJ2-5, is GAGVSQSPSNKVTEKGKDVELRCDPISGHTALYWYRQSLGQGLEFLIYFQGNSAPDKSGLPSDRFSAERTGGSVSTLTIQRTQQEDSAVYLCASRRGPGGGETQYFGPGTRLLVL.

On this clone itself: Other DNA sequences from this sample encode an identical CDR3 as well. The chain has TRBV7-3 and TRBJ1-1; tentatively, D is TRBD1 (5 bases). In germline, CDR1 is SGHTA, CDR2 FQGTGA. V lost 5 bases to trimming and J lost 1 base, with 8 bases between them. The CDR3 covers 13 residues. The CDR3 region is CASSVQGNTEAFF. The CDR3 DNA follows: TGTGCCAGCAGCGTGCAGGGGAACACTGAAGCTTTCTTT. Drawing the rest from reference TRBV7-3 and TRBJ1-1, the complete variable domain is GAGVSQTPSNKVTEKGKYVELRCDPISGHTALYWYRQSLGQGPEFLIYFQGTGAADDSGLPNDRFFAVRPEGSVSTLKIQRTERGDSAVYLCASSVQGNTEAFFGQGTRLTVV.

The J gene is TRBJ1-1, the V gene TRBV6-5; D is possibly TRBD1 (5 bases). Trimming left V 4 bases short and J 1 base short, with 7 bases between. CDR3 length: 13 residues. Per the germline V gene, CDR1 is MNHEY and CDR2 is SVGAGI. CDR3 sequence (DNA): TGTGCCAGCAGTTGGGACTCGAACACTGAAGCTTTCTTT. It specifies CASSWDSNTEAFF.

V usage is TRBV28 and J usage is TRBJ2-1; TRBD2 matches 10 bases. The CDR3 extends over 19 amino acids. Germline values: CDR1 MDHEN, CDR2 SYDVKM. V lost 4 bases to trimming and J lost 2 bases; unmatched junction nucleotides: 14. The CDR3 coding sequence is TGTGCCAGCAGTTCCACGTCCTGGGTAGCGGGAGGACCCTACAATGAGCAGTTCTTC. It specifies CASSSTSWVAGGPYNEQFF.

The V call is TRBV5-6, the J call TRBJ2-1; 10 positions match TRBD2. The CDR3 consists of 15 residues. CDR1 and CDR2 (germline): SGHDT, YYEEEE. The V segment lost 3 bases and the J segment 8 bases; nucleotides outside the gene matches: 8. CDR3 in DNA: TGTGCCAGCAGCTGGGGGGCTAGCGGGAGTCATGAGCAGTTCTTC. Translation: CASSWGASGSHEQFF.